The sequence of this TCR beta chain was determined in a study of beta chain bispecific antibodies for T cell cancers. Overall study results and limits: In these mixed samples, most targeted TRBV reads derived from the leukemia cell line.

This clonotype showed up many times. What it binds is not known. Clonotype quantities came from unique molecular identifier barcode counts. TCRdb redid the calling of the 5' RACE reads with MiXCR, one entry per CDR3 protein. The sample records just over 20,000 distinct CDR3 sequences, less than 3% being singletons. The germline V gene has CDR1 SGHVS and CDR2 FNYEAQ. With 1 base removed from V and 9 bases from J, the gap between germline ends came to 13 bases. CDR3 size: 15 residues. T cells were expanded from blood mononuclear cells for about three days with anti-CD3 OKT3 or CD3/CD28 beads. The sequence came from a human donor in good health. Some clones in this sample may be carry-over from other donors' samples. This chain uses TRBV7-6 with TRBJ1-6; D is possibly TRBD1 (6 bases). Sequencing was performed on healthy donor T cells cultured with leukemia cells. This chain's CDR3 is CASSLVSGEGSPLHF. CDR3 sequence (DNA): TGTGCCAGCAGCTTAGTTTCAGGGGAGGGTTCACCCCTCCACTTT.